This entry lists 20 T cell receptor beta chains sequenced from one sample in a study of blood T cells in healthy people across ages. It was with a sample-barcoded 5' primer and a J-beta primer mix that a second PCR of roughly 7 to 12 cycles was run. TCRdb reprocessed the 5' RACE reads via MiXCR and lists one record per CDR3 protein. This table has around 1,700,000 distinct CDR3 sequences, 28% appearing once. The sequencing input was blood. The receptors come from a woman aged 25 to 45 in good health.

The V and J genes are TRBV5-1 and TRBJ2-3, with 13 bases matching TRBD2. Trimming cost V 4 bases and J 2 bases; bases outside gene matches: 4. Germline CDR1 and CDR2: SGHRS and YFSETQ. The CDR3 runs to 16 residues. This CDR3 reads CASSRGLAGDTDTQYF. In nucleotides, the CDR3 is TGCGCCAGCAGCAGAGGACTAGCGGGAGACACAGATACGCAGTATTTT.

This clonotype was picked up a small number of times. The rearrangement uses TRBV10-3 and TRBJ2-1; D gene unclear. V was pared by 2 bases and J by 6 bases, with 8 bases between. Germline V gene sequence: CDR1 ENHRY, CDR2 SYGVKD. CDR3 size: 13 residues. CDR3 loop: CAISETATNEQFF. The CDR3, as DNA: TGTGCCATCAGTGAGACAGCGACCAATGAGCAGTTCTTC.

Regarding this clonotype: At one boundary the junction diverges from the germline segment, which might be a read error. The gene calls are TRBV9 and TRBJ2-3; 9 bases match TRBD1. CDR3 length: 16 amino acids. Germline CDR1 SGDLS, CDR2 YYNGEE. In nucleotides, the CDR3 is TGTGTCAGCAGCGTAGATGGAGACAGGGGGTTAGGTACGCAGTATTTT. It specifies CVSSVDGDRGLGTQYF. The full variable domain, in which reference TRBV9 and TRBJ2-3 provide the parts outside the CDR3, is DSGVTQTPKHLITATGQRVTLRCSPRSGDLSVYWYQQSLDQGLQFLIQYYNGEERAKGNILERFSAQQFPDLHSELNLSSLELGDSALYFCVSSVDGDRGLGTQYFGPGTRLTVL.

A few counts support this clonotype. This chain links TRBV7-3 with TRBJ2-2; TRBD2 agrees at 8 bases. The junction had 8 bases not matched to a gene; V was cut back by 2 bases and J by 9 bases. Germline CDR1 reads SGHTA; CDR2 reads FQGTGA. CDR3 length: 15 residues. CDR3 DNA sequence: TGTGCCAGCAGCTTAGGCGGGGGGCCGCAGCGGGAGCTGTTTTTT. This translates into CASSLGGGPQRELFF.

For this clonotype: A read error may be the cause here, since a much bigger clone is one base away. The J gene is TRBJ2-7, the V gene TRBV7-2; 10 bases align to TRBD2. This CDR3 is built from 14 residues. CDR1 is SGHTA and CDR2 is FQGNSA in the germline V gene. This CDR3 is CVSSRTSGLYEQYF. CDR3 in DNA: TGTGTCAGCAGCCGGACTAGCGGACTCTACGAGCAGTACTTC.

V usage is TRBV2 and J usage is TRBJ2-1, with D maybe TRBD2 (7 bases). Trimming took 7 bases from V and 5 from J, leaving 18 bases between them. CDR3 length equals 15 residues. Germline CDR1 SNHLY, CDR2 FYNNEI. CDR3 loop: CASNKRGGLDNEQFF. CDR3 nucleotides: TGTGCCAGCAACAAGAGGGGGGGGCTTGACAATGAGCAGTTCTTC.

On this clonotype: An end of the junction does not agree with germline; a read error may underlie this. The gene calls are TRBV5-1 and TRBJ2-1; TRBD2 matches at 8 bases. Per germline, CDR1 SGHRS and CDR2 YFSETQ. The CDR3 has 18 amino acids. The CDR3 nucleotides read TGCGCCAGCAGCTCCCAGCTCGTCACTAGCGGAAGATACAGTGAGCAGTTCTTC. It is translated as CASSSQLVTSGRYSEQFF.

The chain uses TRBV5-5 and TRBJ2-7; no definite D call. The CDR3 runs 14 residues. CDR1 and CDR2 from the germline V gene are SGHKS and YYEKEE (reference sequence). Trimming pared 0 bases from V and 3 bases from J, leaving 10 bases between. CDR3 sequence (DNA): TGTGCCAGCAGCTTGGAGCGTCGGAGCTACGAGCAGTACTTC. It encodes CASSLERRSYEQYF.

This clonotype was detected many times. The V gene is TRBV10-3, the J gene TRBJ2-5, with a tentative D call TRBD1 (6 bases). V lost 4 bases and J lost 0, with 9 bases in between. The CDR3 covers 14 residues. Germline V gene sequence: CDR1 ENHRY, CDR2 SYGVKD. CDR3 loop: CAISGDTYQETQYF. The DNA for the CDR3 is TGTGCCATCAGTGGGGACACCTACCAAGAGACCCAGTACTTC.

The chain joins TRBV3-1 to TRBJ2-7; D is ambiguous. Germline loops: CDR1 LGHDT, CDR2 YNNKEL (reference sequence). The CDR3 runs to 11 residues. The germline V and J ends were trimmed by 4 bases and 5 bases, with 6 bases remaining between them. The CDR3 bases are TGTGCCAGCAGCCGGTGGGACGAGCAGTACTTC. It specifies CASSRWDEQYF.

This clonotype came up a few times. The chain uses TRBV12-5 and TRBJ2-3; either TRBD1 or TRBD2 may fit D (5 bases each). Looked up from germline, CDR1 is LGHNT and CDR2 is FRNRAP. Trimming removed 4 bases at V and 3 bases at J, with 17 bases between. The CDR3 consists of 16 residues. Here the CDR3 reads CASGSGTSVGTDTQYF. In nucleotides, the CDR3 is TGTGCTAGTGGTTCCGGGACCTCAGTCGGTACAGATACGCAGTATTTT.

A single count supports this clonotype. Compared with germline, one end of the junction differs, possibly owing to a read error. The chain's CDR3 is CASSSRAPPDMQYF. DNA of the CDR3: TGTGCCAGCAGCTCTCGGGCTCCGCCGGATATGCAGTATTTT. This chain joins TRBV11-3 and TRBJ2-3; D gene ambiguous. CDR3 size: 14 residues. CDR1 is SGHNT and CDR2 is YENEEA in the germline V gene.

In its sample, this clonotype was seen a few times. This chain joins TRBV29-1 and TRBJ1-2; no definite D call. CDR3 length: 12 residues. Germline assignment: CDR1 SQVTM and CDR2 ANQGSEA. Trimming shortened V by 2 bases and J by 4 bases, and 8 bases separated the two germline ends. CDR3 sequence: CSVESNSYGYTF. The DNA for the CDR3 is TGCAGCGTTGAATCGAACTCCTATGGCTACACCTTC.

This clonotype came up a few times. The V call is TRBV11-3, the J call TRBJ2-1, with 12 bases identical to TRBD2. J gave up 9 bases and V 5 bases, and 8 bases lay outside the gene matches. Germline values: CDR1 SGHNT, CDR2 YENEEA. The CDR3 runs 15 residues. Written as DNA, the CDR3 is TGTGCCAGCAGCATCGGACTAGCGGGGAGGAGTGAGCAGTTCTTC. Amino acids: CASSIGLAGRSEQFF. Together with reference TRBV11-3 and TRBJ2-1, the CDR3 gives the full variable domain: EAGVVQSPRYKIIEKKQPVAFWCNPISGHNTLYWYLQNLGQGPELLIRYENEEAVDDSQLPKDRFSAERLKGVDSTLKIQPAELGDSAVYLCASSIGLAGRSEQFFGPGTRLTVL.

The chain recombines TRBV7-6 with TRBJ2-5; 9 nucleotides match TRBD1. The CDR3 is 14 amino acids. Trimming cost V 6 bases and J 7 bases; bases outside gene matches: 9. Germline CDR1 SGHVS, CDR2 FNYEAQ. The CDR3 DNA follows: TGTGCCAGCAGAAGGACAGGGGACGGAGGGACCCAGTACTTC. It is translated as CASRRTGDGGTQYF.

This clonotype appeared a few times. This rearrangement joins TRBV30 to TRBJ2-5; weak D call: TRBD1 (6 bases). V was shortened by 2 bases and J by 4 bases, with 14 bases between the two germline ends. Germline lookup yields CDR1 GTSNPN and CDR2 SVGIG (reference sequence). This CDR3 is 14 amino acids long. CDR3 in amino acids: CAWSLGRGGETQYF. The CDR3 DNA sequence: TGTGCCTGGAGTCTTGGAAGAGGGGGAGAGACCCAGTACTTC.

This clonotype was seen repeatedly, ten times or more. The V and J genes are TRBV27 and TRBJ2-1; possible D gene TRBD2, 6 bases. V was clipped by 8 bases and J by 0 bases, with 29 bases between them. Per germline, CDR1 MNHEY and CDR2 SMNVEV (reference sequence). The CDR3 contains 20 residues. The CDR3: CASSLRGTDFRFLSYNEQFF. As DNA, the CDR3 is TGTGCCAGCTCACTCAGAGGGACTGATTTCCGGTTCCTCTCCTACAATGAGCAGTTCTTC.

The genes are TRBV11-2 and TRBJ1-1, with a tentative D call TRBD1 (5 bases). CDR3 length: 14 amino acids. Germline CDR1 and CDR2: SGHAT and FQNNGV. V was clipped by 1 base and J by 10 bases, with 16 bases between them. The CDR3 spells CASSLGQGAAVAFF. The CDR3 DNA reads TGTGCCAGCAGCTTAGGTCAGGGTGCAGCGGTAGCTTTCTTT.

The chain is built from TRBV20-1 and TRBJ2-3; D gene unclear. The CDR3 is made up of 12 amino acids. Germline V lookup: CDR1 DFQATT, CDR2 SNEGSKA (reference sequence). The ends were cut back, 5 bases at V and 1 base at J, with 7 bases in the middle. CDR3 loop: CSAPYGTDTQYF. The CDR3 DNA sequence: TGCAGTGCTCCCTACGGCACAGATACGCAGTATTTT.

This chain uses TRBV20-1 with TRBJ1-4; 7 nucleotides agree with TRBD1. Germline values: CDR1 DFQATT, CDR2 SNEGSKA (reference sequence). CDR3 length equals 13 residues. Losses at the gene ends were 3 bases for V and 7 bases for J; bases not matched to a gene: 5. The DNA of the CDR3 is TGCAGTGCTAGTACAGGGGTCGCTGAAAAACTGTTTTTT. This encodes CSASTGVAEKLFF.